This record covers a single T cell receptor (beta chain). Its antigen remains undetermined. Base qualities are missing; no much larger clone stands one base away. The data derive from a study of a mutant IDH1 vaccine in newly diagnosed glioma (dated by TCRdb to about 2021). For the study in its entirety: Patients received eight vaccinations in weeks 1, 3, 5, 7, 11, 15, 19 and 23, corresponding to visits V03 through V10. Of the roughly 33 treated patients, roughly 62% were male and 37.5% were female, and the mean age was 40.4 years. For exploratory analyses, longitudinal TCRB deep sequencing was carried out in approximately 25 treated patients wherever samples were available. Peripheral blood was drawn at six visits: V03 (baseline), V05, V07, V10, V12 and V13. Vaccination started 4-6 weeks after radiotherapy alone, or was given together with temozolomide cycles in the groups whose treatment included chemotherapy. Before enrollment, most patients had been given radiochemotherapy with temozolomide as standard therapy, while the rest had received either radiotherapy alone or temozolomide alone.

CDR3 length: 15 amino acids, cysteine to phenylalanine. The only DNA kept is the CDR3, 45 bases in frame from the first base. From the germline V gene, CDR1 is SGHVS and CDR2 is FNYEAQ. The germline ends are 14 bases apart after V is trimmed by 5 bases and J by 2 bases. Libraries came from the immunoSEQ multiplex PCR assay. Rearranged TCR beta chain sequences were amplified with the hsTCRB Kit following the manufacturer's protocol. Sequencing of TCRB libraries was carried out on an Illumina MiSeq. The paper's processing steps were these. The proprietary platform of the kit vendor was used for demultiplexing, trimming and gene mapping. Drawn from immuneACCESS, this table holds only the in-frame rearrangements with V and J called that TCRdb kept. Clones are partly lost; checked studies trace under half to an unresolved V gene and leave the rest unexplained. The V and J calls and clone size are taken from that table; D and trimming were inferred from the DNA. The sample includes around 51,000 clones, with about three quarters observed a single time. 1.8% of the sample is taken by the ten largest.

What the study reported, not specific to this receptor: Pseudoprogression appeared unrelated to alterations in the top peripheral T cell clonotypes detected by TCRB sequencing. Across multiple MHC alleles, vaccine-induced immune responses were seen in about 93% of patients. Availability determined which PBMC samples were chosen for TCRB deep sequencing. The authors stated that sample limitations prevented analyses of patient blood samples from being reproduced.

The time point label corresponds to: week 5, during vaccination. Every vaccine dose consisted of 300 ug of a 20-mer mutant IDH1 peptide in Montanide, administered subcutaneously together with topical imiquimod. All donors had newly diagnosed IDH1-mutant astrocytomas of WHO grade 3 or 4 that showed loss of nuclear ATRX. The samples were drawn from NOA16, a multicentre, single-arm, open-label phase I trial in Germany that tested a mutant IDH1 peptide vaccine in humans for the first time. Genomic DNA for TCRB sequencing was extracted from EDTA blood using the DNeasy Blood and Tissue Kit. This sample comprised PBMCs, obtained from a glioma patient whose treatment included an IDH1 peptide vaccine. This receptor was obtained from a middle-aged woman with glioma. Recombination joined TRBV7-6 with TRBJ2-3, with a tentative D gene TRBD2 over 5 matching bases. The sequenced DNA is TGTGCCAGCAGCCCAATTCACGGGGACACAGATACGCAGTATTTT. Its amino acids are CASSPIHGDTDTQYF.